This TCR beta chain appears in the sequencing data of a study of beta chain features in type 1 diabetes. Study-level results: Moderate but significant shortening of TCRB CDR3s was recorded in all four CD4+ subsets from Type 1 diabetes patients. Sequencing used cDNA, and cells with high TCR expression could therefore be over-represented.

One heparinised draw of blood, averaging about 120 mL, came from each donor. Reverse transcribing all isolated RNA meant expressed TCRB transcripts were sequenced. TCRdb's copy holds only in-frame clones and misses some; the assay was immunoSEQ multiplex PCR. The data hold a few hundred thousand clones, with 11% observed a single time. Comment on this clone: The antigen remains undetermined.

CDR1 and CDR2 (germline): MNHEY, SMNVEV (reference sequence). With 3 bases removed from V and 8 bases from J, the gap between germline ends came to 17 bases. CDR3 size: 15 residues. The chain carries TRBV27 and TRBJ2-1; D is perhaps TRBD2 (5 bases). What was sequenced was naive CD4+ T cells from blood. This TCR was recovered from a man aged 25 to 40 with type 1 diabetes. CDR3 sequence: CASSFRGTFSDEQFF. In DNA form, the CDR3 reads TGTGCCAGCAGTTTTCGCGGTACCTTTAGCGATGAGCAGTTCTTC.